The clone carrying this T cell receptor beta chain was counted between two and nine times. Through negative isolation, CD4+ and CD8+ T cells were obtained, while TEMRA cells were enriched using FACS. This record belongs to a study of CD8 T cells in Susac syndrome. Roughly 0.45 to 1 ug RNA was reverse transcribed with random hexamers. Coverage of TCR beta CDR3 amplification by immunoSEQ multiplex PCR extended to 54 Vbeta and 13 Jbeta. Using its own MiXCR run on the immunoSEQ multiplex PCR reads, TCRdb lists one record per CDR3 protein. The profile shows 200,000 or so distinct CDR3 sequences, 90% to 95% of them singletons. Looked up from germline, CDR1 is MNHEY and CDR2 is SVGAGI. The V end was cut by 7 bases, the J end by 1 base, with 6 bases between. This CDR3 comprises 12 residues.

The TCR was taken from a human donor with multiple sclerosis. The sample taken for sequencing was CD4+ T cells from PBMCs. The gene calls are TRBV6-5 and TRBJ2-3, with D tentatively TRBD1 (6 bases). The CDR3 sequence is CASKGGTDTQYF. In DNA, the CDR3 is TGTGCCAGCAAGGGGGGCACAGATACGCAGTATTTT.